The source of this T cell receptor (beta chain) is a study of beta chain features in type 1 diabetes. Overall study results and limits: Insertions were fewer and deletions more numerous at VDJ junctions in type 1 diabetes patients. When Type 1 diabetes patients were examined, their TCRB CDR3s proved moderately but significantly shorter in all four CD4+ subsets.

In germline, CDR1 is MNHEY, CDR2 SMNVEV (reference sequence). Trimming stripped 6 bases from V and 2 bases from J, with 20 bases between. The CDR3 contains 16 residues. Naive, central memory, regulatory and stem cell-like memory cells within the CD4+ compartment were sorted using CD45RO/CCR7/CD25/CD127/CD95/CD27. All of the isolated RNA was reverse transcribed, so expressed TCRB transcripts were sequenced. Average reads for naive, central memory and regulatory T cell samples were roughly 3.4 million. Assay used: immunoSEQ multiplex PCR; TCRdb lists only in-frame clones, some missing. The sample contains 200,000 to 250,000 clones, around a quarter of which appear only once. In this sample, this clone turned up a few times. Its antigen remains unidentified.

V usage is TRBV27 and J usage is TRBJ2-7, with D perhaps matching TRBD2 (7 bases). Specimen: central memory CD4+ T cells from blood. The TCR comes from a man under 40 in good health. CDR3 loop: CASRASGGGGTYEQYF. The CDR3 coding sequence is TGTGCCAGCAGAGCTAGCGGAGGGGGAGGGACCTACGAGCAGTACTTC.